This T cell receptor (beta chain) was documented in a study of graft-versus-host responses after intestinal transplantation. General study points: The highest levels of circulating GvH clones went along with early declines in HvG clones after transplant. In patients with graft-donor T cell macrochimerism, allograft graft-versus-host to host-versus-graft clonal ratios were high.

There are 14 residues in the CDR3. As for this clone: An end of the junction differs from the germline gene, which may be a read error.

The study plated roughly 200,000 CFSE-labeled responders with roughly 200,000 irradiated, violet-dye-labeled stimulators. Measured with immunoSEQ multiplex PCR; TCRdb has only the in-frame clones, and not every one. The sample shows 11,000 to 15,000 clones, roughly 29% of them seen only once. V gene TRBV5-3 combines with J gene TRBJ1-2, with D possibly being TRBD1 (5 bases). TRBV5-3 is an ORF, with its function uncertain. This TCR was sampled from a human patient who received an intestinal transplant. The specimen comprised alloreactive CD4+ T cells from a mixed lymphocyte reaction culture, sampled before intestinal transplant. Regarding subset: CFSE-low proliferating T cells sorted from approximately six-day pre-transplant mixed lymphocyte reaction (GvH or HvG direction). CDR3 sequence (DNA): TGTGCCAGCAGCTTGGGGGTACCAGGCTATGGCTACACCTTC. Its translation: CASSLGVPGYGYTF.